The 9 T cell receptor beta chains reported below all come from one sample, sequenced in a study of blood T cell repertoires in COVID-19. Data came from immunoSEQ multiplex PCR; TCRdb stores just in-frame clones and leaves some out. The sample contains 240,000 or so clones, about 80% of which appear only once. Material for sequencing was peripheral blood. The receptors derive from a woman over 75 with acute or convalescent COVID-19.

The V call is TRBV28, the J call TRBJ2-7; a weak D match, TRBD2 (5 bases). V lost 4 bases and J 2 bases, leaving 6 bases between the germline ends. Germline CDR1 and CDR2: MDHEN and SYDVKM. This CDR3 spans 12 amino acids. CDR3 region: CASSSGAYEQYF. In DNA form, the CDR3 reads TGTGCCAGCAGTTCCGGGGCCTACGAGCAGTACTTC.

The chain has TRBV6-2 or TRBV6-3 and TRBJ2-7; TRBD1 is a possible D gene (6 bases). V shed 0 bases and J shed 2 bases, with 17 bases lying between them. The germline CDR1 and CDR2 sequences are MNHEY and SVGEGT. The CDR3 runs to 17 residues. The CDR3 coding sequence is TGTGCCAGCAGTTACTCTGTAATCCACAGGGTCCCCTACGAGCAGTACTTC. It encodes CASSYSVIHRVPYEQYF.

The V call is TRBV28, the J call TRBJ1-2, with 12 positions matching TRBD1. The V gene's germline CDR1 is MDHEN and CDR2 SYDVKM. The CDR3 contains 18 residues. V lost 4 bases to trimming and J lost 4 bases; unmatched junction nucleotides: 13. This CDR3 is CASSSSLVGQGATYGYTF. For the CDR3, the DNA is TGTGCCAGCAGTTCCTCCCTAGTGGGACAGGGGGCGACCTATGGCTACACCTTC.

V and J are TRBV19 and TRBJ1-5, with D unclear. Germline CDR1 and CDR2: LNHDA and SQIVND (reference sequence). Trimming pared 6 bases from V and 5 bases from J, leaving 17 bases between. There are 15 residues in the CDR3. CDR3 sequence: CASRDGSVGDQPQHF. CDR3 in DNA: TGTGCCAGTAGGGATGGATCGGTCGGGGATCAGCCCCAGCATTTT.

This clone was found a few times. CDR3 nucleotide sequence: TGTGCCAGCAGCTTCGGGTCGCTGCAGTACTTC. It codes for CASSFGSLQYF. J is TRBJ2-7 and V is TRBV7-2; the D is unclear. From germline, CDR1 is SGHTA and CDR2 FQGNSA. Trimming stripped 3 bases from V and 9 bases from J, with 9 bases between. This CDR3 spans 11 amino acids.

The chain carries TRBV7-3 and TRBJ2-2, with 9 bases that match TRBD1. J gave up 5 bases and V 3 bases, and 7 bases lay outside the gene matches. Germline loops: CDR1 SGHTA, CDR2 FQGTGA. CDR3 length: 16 residues. CDR3 protein: CASSFTGGANTGELFF. As DNA, the CDR3 is TGTGCCAGCAGCTTTACAGGGGGCGCCAATACCGGGGAGCTGTTTTTT. Filled out from reference TRBV7-3 and TRBJ2-2, the complete variable domain reads GAGVSQTPSNKVTEKGKYVELRCDPISGHTALYWYRQSLGQGPEFLIYFQGTGAADDSGLPNDRFFAVRPEGSVSTLKIQRTERGDSAVYLCASSFTGGANTGELFFGEGSRLTVL.

V usage is TRBV5-1 and J usage is TRBJ2-1, with unresolved D. In germline, CDR1 is SGHRS, CDR2 YFSETQ. The CDR3 runs 14 residues. The V gene lost 1 base and the J gene lost 0 bases, with 5 bases spanning the gap. The CDR3 sequence: CASSLPGSYNEQFF. Written as DNA, the CDR3 is TGCGCCAGCAGCTTGCCGGGCTCCTACAATGAGCAGTTCTTC. Looking up the rest from reference TRBV5-1 and TRBJ2-1 gives the full variable domain: KAGVTQTPRYLIKTRGQQVTLSCSPISGHRSVSWYQQTPGQGLQFLFEYFSETQRNKGNFPGRFSGRQFSNSRSEMNVSTLELGDSALYLCASSLPGSYNEQFFGPGTRLTVL.

This clone was recorded a few times. The chain carries TRBV12-3 or TRBV12-4 and TRBJ1-1, with 7 positions matching TRBD1. The CDR3 runs to 13 residues. V trimming: 6 bases; J trimming: 1 base; junction bases outside the gene matches: 2. Written as DNA, the CDR3 is TGTGCCAGCAGAGGACAGGAGAACACTGAAGCTTTCTTT. This translates into CASRGQENTEAFF.

The V call is TRBV4-1, the J call TRBJ2-3; D might be TRBD2 (5 bases). There are 15 residues in the CDR3. With 0 bases removed from V and 3 bases from J, the gap between germline ends came to 10 bases. Germline V gene sequence: CDR1 MGHRA, CDR2 YSYEKL. The DNA of the CDR3 is TGCGCCAGCAGCCAAGACAGCGGTGGAACAGATACGCAGTATTTT. Residues: CASSQDSGGTDTQYF.